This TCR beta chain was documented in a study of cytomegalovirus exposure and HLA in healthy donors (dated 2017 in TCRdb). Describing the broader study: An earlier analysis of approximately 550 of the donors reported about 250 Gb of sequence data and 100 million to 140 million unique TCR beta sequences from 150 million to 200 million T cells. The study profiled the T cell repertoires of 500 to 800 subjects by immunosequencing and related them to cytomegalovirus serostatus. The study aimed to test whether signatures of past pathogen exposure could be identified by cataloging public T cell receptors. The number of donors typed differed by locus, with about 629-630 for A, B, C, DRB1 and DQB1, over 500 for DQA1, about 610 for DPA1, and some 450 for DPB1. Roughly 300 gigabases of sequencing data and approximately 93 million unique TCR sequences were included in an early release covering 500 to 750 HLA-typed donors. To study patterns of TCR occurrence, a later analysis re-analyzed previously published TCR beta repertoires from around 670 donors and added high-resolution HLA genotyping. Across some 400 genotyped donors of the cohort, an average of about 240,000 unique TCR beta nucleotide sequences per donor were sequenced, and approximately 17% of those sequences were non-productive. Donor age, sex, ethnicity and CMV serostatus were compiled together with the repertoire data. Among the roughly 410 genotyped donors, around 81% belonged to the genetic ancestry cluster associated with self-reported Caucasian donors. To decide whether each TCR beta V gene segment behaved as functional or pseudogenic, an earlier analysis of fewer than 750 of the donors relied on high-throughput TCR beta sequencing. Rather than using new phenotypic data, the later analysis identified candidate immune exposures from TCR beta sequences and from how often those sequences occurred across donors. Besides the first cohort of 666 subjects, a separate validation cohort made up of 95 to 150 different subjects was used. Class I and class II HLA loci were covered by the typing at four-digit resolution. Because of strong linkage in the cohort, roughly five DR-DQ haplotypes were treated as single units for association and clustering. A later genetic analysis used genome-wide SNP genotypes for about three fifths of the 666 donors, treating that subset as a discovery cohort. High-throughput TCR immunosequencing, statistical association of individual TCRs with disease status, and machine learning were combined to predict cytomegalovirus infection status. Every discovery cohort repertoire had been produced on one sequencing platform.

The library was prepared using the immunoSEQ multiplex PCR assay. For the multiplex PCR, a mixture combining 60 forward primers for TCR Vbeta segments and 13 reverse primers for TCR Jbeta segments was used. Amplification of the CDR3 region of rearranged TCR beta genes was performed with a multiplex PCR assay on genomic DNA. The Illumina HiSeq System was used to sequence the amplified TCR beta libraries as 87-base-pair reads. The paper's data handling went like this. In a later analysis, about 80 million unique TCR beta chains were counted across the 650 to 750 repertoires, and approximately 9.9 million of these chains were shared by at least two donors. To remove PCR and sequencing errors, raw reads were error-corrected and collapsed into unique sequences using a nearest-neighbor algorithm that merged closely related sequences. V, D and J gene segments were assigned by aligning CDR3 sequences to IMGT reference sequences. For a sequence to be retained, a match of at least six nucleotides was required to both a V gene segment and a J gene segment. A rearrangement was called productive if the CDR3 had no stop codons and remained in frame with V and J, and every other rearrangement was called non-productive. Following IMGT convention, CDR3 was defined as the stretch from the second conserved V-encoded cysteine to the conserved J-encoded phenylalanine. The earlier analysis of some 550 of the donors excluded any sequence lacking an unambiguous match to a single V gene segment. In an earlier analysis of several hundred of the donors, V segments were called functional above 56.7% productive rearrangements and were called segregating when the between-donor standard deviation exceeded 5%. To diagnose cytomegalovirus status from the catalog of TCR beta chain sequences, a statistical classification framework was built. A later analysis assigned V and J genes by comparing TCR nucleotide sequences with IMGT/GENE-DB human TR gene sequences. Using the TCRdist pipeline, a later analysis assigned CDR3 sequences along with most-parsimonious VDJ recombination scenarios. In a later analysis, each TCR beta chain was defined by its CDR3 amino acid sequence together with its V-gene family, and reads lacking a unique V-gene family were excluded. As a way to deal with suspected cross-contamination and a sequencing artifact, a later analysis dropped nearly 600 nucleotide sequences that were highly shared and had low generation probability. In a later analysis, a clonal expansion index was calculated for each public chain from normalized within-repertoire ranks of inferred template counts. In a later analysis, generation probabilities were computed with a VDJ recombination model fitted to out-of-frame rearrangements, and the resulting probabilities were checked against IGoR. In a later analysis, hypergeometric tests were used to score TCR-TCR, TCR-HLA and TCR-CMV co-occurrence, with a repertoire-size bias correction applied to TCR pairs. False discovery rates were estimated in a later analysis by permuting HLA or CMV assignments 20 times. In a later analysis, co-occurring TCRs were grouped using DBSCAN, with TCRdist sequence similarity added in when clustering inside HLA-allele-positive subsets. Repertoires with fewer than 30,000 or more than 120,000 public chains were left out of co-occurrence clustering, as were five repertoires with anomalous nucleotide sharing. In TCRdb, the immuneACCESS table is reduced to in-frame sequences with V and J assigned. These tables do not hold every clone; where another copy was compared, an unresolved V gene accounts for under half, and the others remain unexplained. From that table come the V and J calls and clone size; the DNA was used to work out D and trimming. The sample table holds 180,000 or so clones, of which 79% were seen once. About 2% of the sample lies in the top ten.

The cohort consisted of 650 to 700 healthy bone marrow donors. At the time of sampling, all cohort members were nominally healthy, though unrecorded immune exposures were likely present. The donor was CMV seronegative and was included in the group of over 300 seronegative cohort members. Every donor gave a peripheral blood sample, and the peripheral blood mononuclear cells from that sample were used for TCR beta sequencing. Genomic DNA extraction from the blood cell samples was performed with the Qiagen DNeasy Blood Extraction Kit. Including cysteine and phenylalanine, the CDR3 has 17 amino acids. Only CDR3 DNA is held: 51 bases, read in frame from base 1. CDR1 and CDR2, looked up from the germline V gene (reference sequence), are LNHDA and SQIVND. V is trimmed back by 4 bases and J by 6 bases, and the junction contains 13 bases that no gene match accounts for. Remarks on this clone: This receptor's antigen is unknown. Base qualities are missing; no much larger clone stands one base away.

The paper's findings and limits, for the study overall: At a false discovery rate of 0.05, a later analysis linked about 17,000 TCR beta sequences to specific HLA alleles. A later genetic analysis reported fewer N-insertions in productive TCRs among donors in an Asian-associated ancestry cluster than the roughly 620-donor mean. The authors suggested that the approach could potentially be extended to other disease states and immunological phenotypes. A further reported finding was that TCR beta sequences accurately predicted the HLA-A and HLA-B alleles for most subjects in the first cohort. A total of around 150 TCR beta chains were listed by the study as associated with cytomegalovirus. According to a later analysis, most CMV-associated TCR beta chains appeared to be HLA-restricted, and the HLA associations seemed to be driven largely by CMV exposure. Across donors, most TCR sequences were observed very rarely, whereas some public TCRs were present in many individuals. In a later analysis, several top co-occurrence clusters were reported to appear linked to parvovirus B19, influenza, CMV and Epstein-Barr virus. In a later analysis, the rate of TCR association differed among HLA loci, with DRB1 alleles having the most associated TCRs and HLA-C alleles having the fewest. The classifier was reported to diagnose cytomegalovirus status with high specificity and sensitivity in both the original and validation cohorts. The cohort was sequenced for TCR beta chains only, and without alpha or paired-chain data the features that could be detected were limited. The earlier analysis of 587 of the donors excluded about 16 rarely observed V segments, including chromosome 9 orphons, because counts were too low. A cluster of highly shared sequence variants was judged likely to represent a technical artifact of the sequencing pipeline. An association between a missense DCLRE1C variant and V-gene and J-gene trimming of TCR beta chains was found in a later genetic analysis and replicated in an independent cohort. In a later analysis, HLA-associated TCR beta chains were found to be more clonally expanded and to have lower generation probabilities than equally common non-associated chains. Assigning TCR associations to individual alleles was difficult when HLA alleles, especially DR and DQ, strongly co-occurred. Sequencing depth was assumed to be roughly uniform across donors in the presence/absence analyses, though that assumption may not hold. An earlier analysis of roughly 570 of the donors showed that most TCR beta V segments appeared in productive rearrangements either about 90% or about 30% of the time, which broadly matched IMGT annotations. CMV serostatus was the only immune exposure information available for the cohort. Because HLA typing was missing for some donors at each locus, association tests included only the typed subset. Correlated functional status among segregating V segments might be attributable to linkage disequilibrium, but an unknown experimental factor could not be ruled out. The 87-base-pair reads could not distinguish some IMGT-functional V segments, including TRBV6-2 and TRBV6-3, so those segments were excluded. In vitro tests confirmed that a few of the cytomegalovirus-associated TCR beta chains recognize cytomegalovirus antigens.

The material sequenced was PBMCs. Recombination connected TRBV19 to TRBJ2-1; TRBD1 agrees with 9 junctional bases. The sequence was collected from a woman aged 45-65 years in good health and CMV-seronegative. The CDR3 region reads CASSNPRTGVKPNEQFF. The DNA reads TGTGCCAGTAGTAATCCGCGGACAGGGGTTAAACCCAATGAGCAGTTCTTC.